This TCR beta chain was identified in a study of siplizumab effects on memory and regulatory T cells. General study points: There appeared to be greater diversity in naive T cells than in memory cells, and naive T cells seemed major contributors to the alloresponse.

Turning to this clone: Antigen unknown.

The method was immunoSEQ multiplex PCR; TCRdb's version includes in-frame clones alone and lacks a portion of them. The repertoire has over 65,000 clones, around 93% of them found once; the top ten carry 4.5% to 6.5%. The length of the CDR3 is 13 residues. Germline CDR1 is LNHDA and CDR2 is SQIVND (reference sequence). Trimming took 3 bases from V and 6 from J, leaving 8 bases between them. The material sequenced was CD8+ T cells sorted from blood. The sequence was collected from a human donor in good health. This chain links TRBV19 with TRBJ2-2; D not resolved. The CDR3 spells CASSMWGSGELFF. CDR3 nucleotides: TGTGCCAGTAGTATGTGGGGATCCGGGGAGCTGTTTTTT. Supplemented by reference TRBV19 and TRBJ2-2, the full variable domain reads DGGITQSPKYLFRKEGQNVTLSCEQNLNHDAMYWYRQDPGQGLRLIYYSQIVNDFQKGDIAEGYSVSREKKESFPLTVTSAQKNPTAFYLCASSMWGSGELFFGEGSRLTVL.